The 6 T cell receptor beta chains presented below share a single source sample, sequenced in a study of blood T cell repertoires in COVID-19. The protocol was immunoSEQ multiplex PCR, while the TCRdb copy is restricted to in-frame clones and leaves out a portion. Seen here are over 90,000 clones, almost 90% observed once, and the top ten hold less than 4.5%. The sample comprised peripheral blood. The source is a human donor in a cohort sampled during active COVID-19.

V usage is TRBV3-1 (or the pseudogene TRBV3-2) and J usage is TRBJ2-3; D call uncertain. This CDR3 is built from 14 residues. CDR1 is LGHDT, CDR2 YNNKEL, per germline (reference sequence). With 0 bases removed from V and 1 base from J, the gap between germline ends came to 5 bases. The CDR3 reads CASSQDSGTDTQYF. The CDR3 nucleotides read TGTGCCAGCAGCCAAGATAGTGGCACAGATACGCAGTATTTT.

The CDR3 coding sequence is TGTGCCAGCAGTGAACGCGGACAGGGAGGTTCACCCCTCCACTTT. Translated, it gives CASSERGQGGSPLHF. V gene TRBV6-4 combines with J gene TRBJ1-6; TRBD1 agrees at 8 bases. CDR3 length: 15 residues. The V and J ends lost 3 bases and 9 bases, in that order; junction bases with no gene match: 7. Germline CDR1 and CDR2: MRHNA and SNTAGT.

V usage is TRBV12-3 or TRBV12-4 and J usage is TRBJ2-7; no firm D call. V was cut by 0 bases and J by 6 bases, with 9 bases left in between. This CDR3 is 13 amino acids long. The CDR3 sequence is CASSLAPYSEQYF. CDR3 coding DNA: TGTGCCAGCAGTTTAGCCCCTTACAGCGAGCAGTACTTC.

The CDR3 region has the DNA TGCGCCAGCACCTGGGACACCGGGGTTGGAAACACCATATATTTT. It is translated as CASTWDTGVGNTIYF. The chain employs TRBV5-1 and TRBJ1-3; a weak D match, TRBD1 (6 bases). The germline gives CDR1 SGHRS, CDR2 YFSETQ. The CDR3 covers 15 residues. Trimming pared 6 bases from V and 3 bases from J, leaving 16 bases between.

Regarding this clone: The sample holds other DNA sequences that translate to the same CDR3. CDR3 DNA sequence: TGTGCCAGCAGCTTATCTGTGAACACTGAAGCTTTCTTT. It is translated as CASSLSVNTEAFF. The chain joins TRBV7-2 to TRBJ1-1, with D unresolved. Trimming pared 2 bases from V and 0 bases from J, leaving 4 bases between. Germline CDR1 reads SGHTA; CDR2 reads FQGNSA. The CDR3 loop spans 13 amino acids.

This clone was counted only a few times. This chain joins TRBV10-2 and TRBJ2-1; possibly TRBD2 for D (6 bases). This CDR3 is 15 amino acids long. Trimming removed 5 bases at V and 0 bases at J, with 11 bases between. Germline CDR1 reads WSHSY; CDR2 reads SAAADI. CDR3 in amino acids: CASSFGLSSYNEQFF. The CDR3 bases are TGCGCCAGCAGTTTTGGACTAAGCTCCTACAATGAGCAGTTCTTC.